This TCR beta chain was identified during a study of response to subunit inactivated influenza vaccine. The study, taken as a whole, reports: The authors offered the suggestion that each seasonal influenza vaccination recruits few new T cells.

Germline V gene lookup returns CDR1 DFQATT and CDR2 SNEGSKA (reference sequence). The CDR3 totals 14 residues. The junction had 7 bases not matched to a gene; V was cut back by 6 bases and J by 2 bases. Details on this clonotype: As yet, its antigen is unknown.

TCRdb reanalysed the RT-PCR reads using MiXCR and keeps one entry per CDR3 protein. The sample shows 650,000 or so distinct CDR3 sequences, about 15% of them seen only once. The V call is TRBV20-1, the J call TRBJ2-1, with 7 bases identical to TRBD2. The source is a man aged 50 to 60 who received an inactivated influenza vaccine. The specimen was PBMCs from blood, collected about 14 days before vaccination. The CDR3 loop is CSAGGEGPYNEQFF. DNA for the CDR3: TGCAGTGCAGGCGGGGAGGGACCCTACAATGAGCAGTTCTTC.